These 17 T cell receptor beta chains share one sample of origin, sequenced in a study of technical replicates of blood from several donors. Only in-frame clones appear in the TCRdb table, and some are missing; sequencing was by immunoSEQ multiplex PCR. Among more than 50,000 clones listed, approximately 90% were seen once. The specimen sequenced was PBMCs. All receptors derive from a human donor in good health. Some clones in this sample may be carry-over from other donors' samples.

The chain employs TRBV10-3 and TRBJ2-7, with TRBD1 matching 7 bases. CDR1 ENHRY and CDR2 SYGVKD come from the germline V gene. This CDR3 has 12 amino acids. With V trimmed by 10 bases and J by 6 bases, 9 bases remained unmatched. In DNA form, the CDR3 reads TGTGCCACCGGGACAGCGTTTCTCGAGCAGTACTTC. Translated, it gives CATGTAFLEQYF.

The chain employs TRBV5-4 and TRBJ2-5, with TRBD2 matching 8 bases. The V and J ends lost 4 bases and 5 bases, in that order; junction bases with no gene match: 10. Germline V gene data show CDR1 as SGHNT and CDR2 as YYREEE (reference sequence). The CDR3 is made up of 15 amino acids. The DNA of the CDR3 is TGTGCCAGCAGCCTTCCCGGGGGGGGACGGGAGACCCAGTACTTC. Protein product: CASSLPGGGRETQYF.

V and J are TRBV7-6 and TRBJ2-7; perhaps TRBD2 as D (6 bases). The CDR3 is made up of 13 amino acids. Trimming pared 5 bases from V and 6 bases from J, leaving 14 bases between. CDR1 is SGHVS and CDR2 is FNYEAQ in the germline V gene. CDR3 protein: CASSGGLAVEQYF. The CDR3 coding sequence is TGTGCCAGCAGCGGGGGACTGGCAGTCGAGCAGTACTTC. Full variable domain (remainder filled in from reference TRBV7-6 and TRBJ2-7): GAGVSQSPRYKVTKRGQDVALRCDPISGHVSLYWYRQALGQGPEFLTYFNYEAQQDKSGLPNDRFSAERPEGSISTLTIQRTEQRDSAMYRCASSGGLAVEQYFGPGTRLTVT.

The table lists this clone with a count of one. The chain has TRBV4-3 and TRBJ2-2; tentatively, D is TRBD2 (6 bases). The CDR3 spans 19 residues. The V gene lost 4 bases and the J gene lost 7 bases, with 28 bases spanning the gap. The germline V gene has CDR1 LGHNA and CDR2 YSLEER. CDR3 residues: CASSPQTPRTTYTDGELFF. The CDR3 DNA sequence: TGCGCCAGCAGCCCCCAAACCCCGCGGACTACCTACACTGACGGGGAGCTGTTTTTT.

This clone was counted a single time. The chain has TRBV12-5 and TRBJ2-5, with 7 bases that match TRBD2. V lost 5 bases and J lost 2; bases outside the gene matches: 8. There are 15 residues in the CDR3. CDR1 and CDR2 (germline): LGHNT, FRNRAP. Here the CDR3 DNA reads TGTGCTAGTGGTGATAGACTAGCAGGGCAAGAGACCCAGTACTTC. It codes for CASGDRLAGQETQYF.

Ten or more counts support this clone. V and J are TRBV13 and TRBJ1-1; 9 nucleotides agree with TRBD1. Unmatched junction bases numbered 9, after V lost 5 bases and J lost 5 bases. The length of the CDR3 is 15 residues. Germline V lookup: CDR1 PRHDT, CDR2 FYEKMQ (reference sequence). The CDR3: CASSIEGQGTTEAFF. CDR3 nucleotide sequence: TGTGCCAGCAGCATAGAGGGACAGGGTACGACTGAAGCTTTCTTT.

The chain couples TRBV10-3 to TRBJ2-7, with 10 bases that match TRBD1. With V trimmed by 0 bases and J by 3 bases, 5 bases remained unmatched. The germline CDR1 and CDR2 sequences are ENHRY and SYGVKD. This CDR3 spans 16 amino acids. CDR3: CAISESMTGGNYEQYF. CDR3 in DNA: TGTGCCATCAGTGAGTCAATGACAGGGGGCAACTACGAGCAGTACTTC.

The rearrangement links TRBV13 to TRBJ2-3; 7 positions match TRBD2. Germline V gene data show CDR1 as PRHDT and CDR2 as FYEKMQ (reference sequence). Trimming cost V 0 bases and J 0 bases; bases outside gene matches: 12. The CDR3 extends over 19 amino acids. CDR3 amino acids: CASSLGRAVFSGSTDTQYF. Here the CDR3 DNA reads TGTGCCAGCAGCTTAGGACGCGCCGTCTTTAGCGGGAGCACAGATACGCAGTATTTT.

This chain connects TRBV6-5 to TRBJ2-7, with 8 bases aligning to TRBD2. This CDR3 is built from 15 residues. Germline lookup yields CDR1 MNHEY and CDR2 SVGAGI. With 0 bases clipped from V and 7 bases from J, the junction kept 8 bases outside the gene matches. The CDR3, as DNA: TGTGCCAGCAGTTACTCGGTGTGGGGCGGGGGGGAGCAGTACTTC. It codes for CASSYSVWGGGEQYF.

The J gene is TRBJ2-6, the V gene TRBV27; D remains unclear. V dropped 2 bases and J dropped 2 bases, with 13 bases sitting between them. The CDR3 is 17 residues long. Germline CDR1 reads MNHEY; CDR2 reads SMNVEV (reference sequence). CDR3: CASSLREPTAGANVLTF. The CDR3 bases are TGTGCCAGCAGTTTAAGAGAACCGACTGCTGGGGCCAACGTCCTGACTTTC. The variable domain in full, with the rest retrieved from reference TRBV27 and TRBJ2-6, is EAQVTQNPRYLITVTGKKLTVTCSQNMNHEYMSWYRQDPGLGLRQIYYSMNVEVTDKGDVPEGYKVSRKEKRNFPLILESPSPNQTSLYFCASSLREPTAGANVLTFGAGSRLTVL.

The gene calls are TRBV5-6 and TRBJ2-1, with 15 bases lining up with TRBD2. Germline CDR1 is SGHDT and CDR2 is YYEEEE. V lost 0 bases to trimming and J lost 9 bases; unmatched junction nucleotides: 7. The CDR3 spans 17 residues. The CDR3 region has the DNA TGTGCCAGCAGCTTGGCCAGGACTAGCGGGAGGGCCGGTGAGCAGTTCTTC. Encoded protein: CASSLARTSGRAGEQFF. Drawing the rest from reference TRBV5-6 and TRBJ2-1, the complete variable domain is DAGVTQSPTHLIKTRGQQVTLRCSPKSGHDTVSWYQQALGQGPQFIFQYYEEEERQRGNFPDRFSGHQFPNYSSELNVNALLLGDSALYLCASSLARTSGRAGEQFFGPGTRLTVL.

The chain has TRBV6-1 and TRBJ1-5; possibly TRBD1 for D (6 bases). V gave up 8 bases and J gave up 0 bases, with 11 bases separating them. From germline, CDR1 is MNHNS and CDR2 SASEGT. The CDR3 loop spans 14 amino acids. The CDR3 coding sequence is TGTGCCAGCGGAAGACAGGATAGCAATCAGCCCCAGCATTTT. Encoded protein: CASGRQDSNQPQHF.

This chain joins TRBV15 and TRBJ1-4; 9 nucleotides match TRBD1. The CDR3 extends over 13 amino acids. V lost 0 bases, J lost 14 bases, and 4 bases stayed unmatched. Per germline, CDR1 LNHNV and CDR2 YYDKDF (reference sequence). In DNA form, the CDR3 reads TGTGCCACCAGCAGAGATCTGGGGACAGGGCTGTTTTTT. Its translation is CATSRDLGTGLFF.

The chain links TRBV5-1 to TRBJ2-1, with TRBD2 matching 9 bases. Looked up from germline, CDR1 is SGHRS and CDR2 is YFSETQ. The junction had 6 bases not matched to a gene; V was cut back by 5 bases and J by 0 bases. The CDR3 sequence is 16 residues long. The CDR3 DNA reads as TGCGCCAGCAGAGAAGGCGGGGGGGCCTCCTACAATGAGCAGTTCTTC. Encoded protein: CASREGGGASYNEQFF.

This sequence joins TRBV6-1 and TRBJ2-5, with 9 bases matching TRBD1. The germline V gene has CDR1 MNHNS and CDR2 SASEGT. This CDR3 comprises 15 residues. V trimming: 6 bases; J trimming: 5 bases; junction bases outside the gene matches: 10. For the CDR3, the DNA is TGTGCCAGCAGACCCGGACAGGGGAGGGGGGAGACCCAGTACTTC. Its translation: CASRPGQGRGETQYF.

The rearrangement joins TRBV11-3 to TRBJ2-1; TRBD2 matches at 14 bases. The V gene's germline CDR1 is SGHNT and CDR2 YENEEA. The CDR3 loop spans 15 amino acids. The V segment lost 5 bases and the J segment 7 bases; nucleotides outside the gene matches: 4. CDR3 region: CASSTGTSGRNEQFF. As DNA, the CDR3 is TGTGCCAGCAGCACTGGGACTAGCGGGAGAAATGAGCAGTTCTTC.

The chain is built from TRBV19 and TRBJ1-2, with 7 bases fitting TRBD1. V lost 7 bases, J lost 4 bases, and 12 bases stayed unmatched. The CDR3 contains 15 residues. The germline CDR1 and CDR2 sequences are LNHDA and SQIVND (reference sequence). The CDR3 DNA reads TGTGCCAGTAATAACCCGGGACAGTATCTCTATGGCTACACCTTC. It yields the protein CASNNPGQYLYGYTF. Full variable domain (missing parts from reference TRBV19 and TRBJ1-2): DGGITQSPKYLFRKEGQNVTLSCEQNLNHDAMYWYRQDPGQGLRLIYYSQIVNDFQKGDIAEGYSVSREKKESFPLTVTSAQKNPTAFYLCASNNPGQYLYGYTFGSGTRLTVV.